This passage covers 7 T cell receptor beta chains from one sample sequenced in a study of beta chain features in type 1 diabetes. The entirety of the isolated RNA underwent reverse transcription, so expressed TCRB transcripts were sequenced. Profiled with immunoSEQ multiplex PCR; TCRdb holds only in-frame clones, not every one. The table lists just under 150,000 clones, 10% of them singletons. Sequenced input: naive CD4+ T cells from blood. These receptors originate from a man aged 18 to 29 in good health.

This clone was seen more than once but under ten times. This rearrangement joins TRBV5-4 to TRBJ1-6; D uncertain. The germline CDR1 and CDR2 sequences are SGHNT and YYREEE (reference sequence). V lost 0 bases and J 0 bases, leaving 19 bases between the germline ends. CDR3 length: 20 residues. The CDR3 DNA sequence: TGTGCCAGCAGCTTGGTAGATATGGGCAGACAATACTCCTATAATTCACCCCTCCACTTT. This sequence encodes CASSLVDMGRQYSYNSPLHF.

This clone was detected only a few times. The genes are TRBV7-2 and TRBJ2-3; TRBD2 matches 11 bases. This CDR3 comprises 14 residues. Looked up from germline, CDR1 is SGHTA and CDR2 is FQGNSA. Trimming took 4 bases from V and 6 from J; bases not matched to a gene: 3. The CDR3 reads CASSSLAGADTQYF. In DNA form, the CDR3 reads TGTGCCAGCAGCTCACTAGCGGGGGCTGATACGCAGTATTTT.

This clone was counted only a few times. Within the sample, other DNA sequences also encode this same CDR3. This chain uses TRBV7-2 with TRBJ2-5; no clear D gene. Per germline, CDR1 SGHTA and CDR2 FQGNSA. With 5 bases removed from V and 4 bases from J, the gap between germline ends came to 5 bases. This CDR3 has 11 residues. As DNA, the CDR3 is TGTGCCAGCAGCCCGGGAGAGACCCAGTACTTC. Translation gives CASSPGETQYF.

This clone has just a few counts. The V gene is TRBV6-1, the J gene TRBJ1-1; D uncertain. Germline V gene data show CDR1 as MNHNS and CDR2 as SASEGT. This CDR3 is built from 11 residues. The V gene lost 1 base and the J gene lost 10 bases, with 7 bases spanning the gap. CDR3 in DNA: TGTGCCAGCAGTGAAGGTCCCGGAGCTTTCTTT. It codes for CASSEGPGAFF.

There are a few counts of this clone. The chain links TRBV7-2 to TRBJ2-7, with D hard to call. The CDR3 is 17 amino acids. Germline V gene data show CDR1 as SGHTA and CDR2 as FQGNSA. Trimming shortened V by 5 bases and J by 0 bases, and 20 bases separated the two germline ends. CDR3 coding DNA: TGTGCCAGCAGCCAAGAAAGTGGAACAGAGAGCTCCTACGAGCAGTACTTC. Translated: CASSQESGTESSYEQYF.

This clone has more than one count but fewer than ten. V gene TRBV7-2 combines with J gene TRBJ2-5, with D possibly TRBD1 on 5 matching bases. Between the trimmed V and J ends, which lost 2 bases and 4 bases, there was a span of 14 bases. The CDR3 runs 15 residues. Looked up from germline, CDR1 is SGHTA and CDR2 is FQGNSA. Here the CDR3 DNA reads TGTGCCAGCAGCTTAATAGTTGCAGGGCGAGAGACCCAGTACTTC. It codes for CASSLIVAGRETQYF. The full variable domain, completed using reference TRBV7-2 and TRBJ2-5, is GAGVSQSPSNKVTEKGKDVELRCDPISGHTALYWYRQSLGQGLEFLIYFQGNSAPDKSGLPSDRFSAERTGGSVSTLTIQRTQQEDSAVYLCASSLIVAGRETQYFGPGTRLLVL.

The J gene is TRBJ2-4, the V gene TRBV5-4; D perhaps matches TRBD1 (6 bases). This CDR3 spans 14 amino acids. CDR1 SGHNT and CDR2 YYREEE come from the germline V gene (reference sequence). V was shortened by 5 bases and J by 0 bases, with 9 bases between the two germline ends. This chain's CDR3 is CASSEDRAKNIQYF. As DNA, the CDR3 is TGTGCCAGCAGTGAGGACAGAGCCAAAAACATTCAGTACTTC.